A selection of T cell receptor beta chains follows, all from one sample in a study of technical replicates of blood from a few donors. Profiled with immunoSEQ multiplex PCR; TCRdb holds only in-frame clones, not every one. This table has fewer than 85,000 clones, around 94% appearing once. Sequenced: T cells isolated from PBMCs. Receptors originate from a human donor in good health. CDR3s include the opening cysteine and the closing phenylalanine or tryptophan. The order of the fields is clone size, J gene, CDR3 length, D gene, V gene, CDR3 protein, CDR3 DNA. The D gene is left open where the match is weak. A clone size is listed for some rows: how often the clone was seen (once, few, many), or a class if it is expanded.

NA TRBJ1-1 15 NA TRBV6-5 CASSYLDRMNTEAFF TGTGCCAGCAGTTACTTGGACAGAATGAACACTGAAGCTTTCTTT
NA TRBJ2-7 12 NA TRBV28 CASSFRVYEQYF TGTGCCAGCAGTTTTAGAGTCTACGAGCAGTACTTC
NA TRBJ2-7 14 TRBD2 TRBV5-1 CASRAGTMSYEQYF TGCGCCAGCAGAGCTGGGACTATGTCCTACGAGCAGTACTTC
once TRBJ2-2 13 TRBD2 TRBV2 CASRGLAGGELFF TGTGCCAGCAGGGGACTAGCGGGCGGGGAGCTGTTTTTT
NA TRBJ2-2 15 NA TRBV9 CASSAGLTSTGELFF TGTGCCAGCAGCGCGGGACTGACGAGCACCGGGGAGCTGTTTTTT
NA TRBJ2-1 14 TRBD2 TRBV7-2 CASSLGLANNEQFF TGTGCCAGCAGCTTGGGACTAGCTAACAATGAGCAGTTCTTC
NA TRBJ1-1 14 NA TRBV7-3 CASSPQQGATEAFF TGTGCCAGCAGCCCCCAACAGGGAGCCACTGAAGCTTTCTTT
once TRBJ2-2 15 TRBD2 TRBV30 CAWTSGGTNTGELFF TGTGCCTGGACTAGCGGGGGGACGAACACCGGGGAGCTGTTTTTT
NA TRBJ2-1 15 NA TRBV6-4 CASSAEASTGNEQFF TGTGCCAGCAGCGCGGAGGCTAGTACTGGCAATGAGCAGTTCTTC
NA TRBJ1-4 13 TRBD1 TRBV29-1 CSVGDRGGEKLFF TGCAGCGTTGGTGACAGGGGTGGGGAAAAACTGTTTTTT
NA TRBJ2-2 13 NA TRBV27 CASSPRVAGELFF TGTGCCAGCAGTCCCCGGGTGGCCGGGGAGCTGTTTTTT
NA TRBJ2-7 14 TRBD2 TRBV6-6 CATSGGVLNYEQYF TGTGCCACTAGCGGGGGTGTTTTGAACTACGAGCAGTACTTC
NA TRBJ1-1 13 NA TRBV6-5 CASSFRDRGGAFF TGTGCCAGCAGTTTCCGGGATAGGGGGGGAGCTTTCTTT
once TRBJ2-7 15 NA TRBV5-8 CASSLFTRRSYEQYF TGTGCCAGCAGCTTGTTCACCAGGCGTTCCTACGAGCAGTACTTC